Listed here are 17 T cell receptor beta chains from one sample, sequenced in a study of blood T cell repertoires in COVID-19. Assay used: immunoSEQ multiplex PCR; TCRdb lists only in-frame clones, some missing. The sample consists of 65,000 to 80,000 clones, 82% of them appearing once. The material sequenced was peripheral blood. The receptors come from a human donor in a cohort sampled during active COVID-19.

The chain links TRBV5-8 to TRBJ2-5, with 11 bases aligning to TRBD2. The CDR3 covers 16 residues. V trimming: 1 base; J trimming: 1 base; junction bases outside the gene matches: 3. The V gene's germline CDR1 is SGHTS and CDR2 YDEGEE. The CDR3 region has the DNA TGTGCCAGCAGCTTGAGTAGCGGGGGGGCCCAAGAGACCCAGTACTTC. Protein: CASSLSSGGAQETQYF.

J is TRBJ1-1 and V is TRBV6-1, with 7 bases lining up with TRBD1. In germline, CDR1 is MNHNS, CDR2 SASEGT. The CDR3 sequence is 13 residues long. Losses at the gene ends were 1 base for V and 10 bases for J; bases not matched to a gene: 6. This CDR3 reads CASSEGDSWGAFF. CDR3 in DNA: TGTGCCAGCAGTGAAGGGGACAGTTGGGGAGCTTTCTTT.

The chain employs TRBV3-1 (or the pseudogene TRBV3-2) and TRBJ2-7; D is undetermined. The V gene's germline CDR1 is LGHDT and CDR2 YNNKEL (reference sequence). The CDR3 sequence is 12 residues long. V lost 2 bases and J 1 base, leaving 3 bases between the germline ends. The CDR3 DNA reads as TGTGCCAGCAGCCAACTTTCCTACGAGCAGTACTTC. Its translation: CASSQLSYEQYF.

V gene TRBV6-5 combines with J gene TRBJ1-3; no firm D call. Trimming left V 6 bases short and J 0 bases short, with 12 bases between. This CDR3 has 15 amino acids. The germline V gene has CDR1 MNHEY and CDR2 SVGAGI. In DNA, the CDR3 is TGTGCCAGCAGCCCCGGTTGGTCCTCTGGAAACACCATATATTTT. Amino acids: CASSPGWSSGNTIYF.

This clone appeared a single time. The chain joins TRBV6-6 to TRBJ1-5, with 7 bases fitting TRBD1. The CDR3 runs 14 residues. Germline V CDR1 and CDR2: MNHNY, SVGAGI (reference sequence). V was pared by 4 bases and J by 6 bases, with 6 bases of the junction left unmatched. Written as DNA, the CDR3 is TGTGCCAGCAGTTCGCAGGGGGACGGTCAGCCCCAGCATTTT. Its protein is CASSSQGDGQPQHF.

V gene TRBV30 combines with J gene TRBJ1-5; TRBD1 might be the D (6 bases). V lost 0 bases to trimming and J lost 6 bases, with 15 bases between them. This CDR3 has 15 amino acids. CDR1 and CDR2 from the germline V gene are GTSNPN and SVGIG (reference sequence). As DNA, the CDR3 is TGTGCCTGGAGTGTACTGGGGCAGGGGCCTCAGCCCCAGCATTTT. This gives the protein CAWSVLGQGPQPQHF.

This clone showed up just once. This chain links TRBV7-9 with TRBJ1-4; unclear D gene. The CDR3 has 12 amino acids. Germline CDR1 SEHNR, CDR2 FQNEAQ (reference sequence). V was shortened by 10 bases and J by 8 bases, with 14 bases between the two germline ends. The CDR3: CATLPVGEKLFF. The CDR3 DNA reads as TGTGCCACCCTACCGGTCGGGGAAAAACTGTTTTTT. Complete variable domain (other parts from reference TRBV7-9 and TRBJ1-4): DTGVSQNPRHKITKRGQNVTFRCDPISEHNRLYWYRQTLGQGPEFLTYFQNEAQLEKSRLLSDRFSAERPKGSFSTLEIQRTEQGDSAMYLCATLPVGEKLFFGSGTQLSVL.

The gene calls are TRBV5-1 and TRBJ2-5, with 15 bases aligning to TRBD2. The CDR3 length is 17 residues. V was pared by 3 bases and J by 5 bases, with 8 bases of the junction left unmatched. In germline, CDR1 is SGHRS, CDR2 YFSETQ. CDR3 sequence (DNA): TGCGCCAGCAGCTACGGGACTAGCGGGGGGAGGATTGAGACCCAGTACTTC. This encodes CASSYGTSGGRIETQYF.

The chain carries TRBV5-4 and TRBJ1-6; tentative D call: TRBD1 (5 bases). The germline V and J ends were trimmed by 4 bases and 6 bases, with 14 bases remaining between them. Per germline, CDR1 SGHNT and CDR2 YYREEE (reference sequence). The CDR3 has 15 residues. DNA of the CDR3: TGTGCCAGCAGCCTTCAGGGAGGGCTTAATTCACCCCTCCACTTT. It encodes CASSLQGGLNSPLHF. Based on the CDR3 plus reference TRBV5-4 and TRBJ1-6, the full variable domain is ETGVTQSPTHLIKTRGQQVTLRCSSQSGHNTVSWYQQALGQGPQFIFQYYREEENGRGNFPPRFSGLQFPNYSSELNVNALELDDSALYLCASSLQGGLNSPLHFGNGTRLTVT.

This sequence joins TRBV4-1 and TRBJ2-3; TRBD2 matches at 9 bases. V trimming: 4 bases; J trimming: 3 bases; junction bases outside the gene matches: 14. CDR3 length equals 18 residues. Per the germline V gene, CDR1 is MGHRA and CDR2 is YSYEKL. CDR3 in amino acids: CASSRGATSGLETDTQYF. The DNA for the CDR3 is TGCGCCAGCAGCCGGGGGGCAACTAGCGGGCTTGAGACAGATACGCAGTATTTT.

This clone was seen a single time. The chain's CDR3 is CASRDRWYSPLHF. The CDR3 DNA sequence: TGTGCCAGCAGGGACAGGTGGTATTCACCCCTCCACTTT. This rearrangement joins TRBV6-5 to TRBJ1-6, with 7 bases aligning to TRBD1. The ends lost 6 bases at V and 8 bases at J; junction bases unmatched: 4. This CDR3 spans 13 amino acids. Germline V lookup: CDR1 MNHEY, CDR2 SVGAGI.

The chain carries TRBV19 and TRBJ2-7; D possibly corresponds to TRBD1 (5 bases). This CDR3 contains 13 residues. V lost 3 bases and J lost 5, with 11 bases in between. Germline V gives CDR1 LNHDA, CDR2 SQIVND (reference sequence). CDR3 loop: CASSISGQDEQYF. CDR3 sequence (DNA): TGTGCCAGTAGTATTTCTGGACAAGACGAGCAGTACTTC.

This rearrangement joins TRBV3-1 (or the pseudogene TRBV3-2) to TRBJ1-2; D possibly corresponds to TRBD1 (6 bases). The length of the CDR3 is 14 residues. Germline V CDR1 and CDR2: LGHDT, YNNKEL (reference sequence). The V end was cut by 4 bases, the J end by 4 bases, with 13 bases between. The CDR3 region is CASSLGAPTYGYTF. For the CDR3, the DNA is TGTGCCAGCAGCCTGGGGGCGCCGACCTATGGCTACACCTTC.

The chain has TRBV4-2 and TRBJ1-1; 9 bases match TRBD1. The J segment lost 6 bases and the V segment lost 4 bases, leaving 15 bases of the junction unmatched. Germline V gives CDR1 LGHNA, CDR2 YNFKEQ. The CDR3 runs 17 residues. The CDR3 nucleotides are TGTGCCAGCAGCCTGACTGCAGCCGGGACAGGGAGGGCTGAAGCTTTCTTT. Protein sequence: CASSLTAAGTGRAEAFF.

The chain uses TRBV2 and TRBJ2-5; a weak D match, TRBD1 (6 bases). Germline-derived CDR1 and CDR2 are SNHLY and FYNNEI. With 6 bases removed from V and 0 bases from J, the gap between germline ends came to 11 bases. The CDR3 has 14 residues. CDR3 bases: TGTGCCAGCAGGCAGGGGACGTACCAAGAGACCCAGTACTTC. It is translated as CASRQGTYQETQYF.

This clone turned up a few times. The chain links TRBV7-3 to TRBJ2-2, with D possibly being TRBD1 (8 bases). Germline V gene lookup returns CDR1 SGHTA and CDR2 FQGTGA. This CDR3 is 15 amino acids long. V was trimmed by 5 bases and J by 6 bases, leaving 16 bases between them. The CDR3 DNA is TGTGCCAGCAGCCGGACAGGGAGGGCGGCCGGGGAGCTGTTTTTT. This encodes CASSRTGRAAGELFF.

The J gene is TRBJ1-1, the V gene TRBV11-2, with D uncertain. V was cut by 2 bases and J by 3 bases, with 7 bases left in between. There are 13 residues in the CDR3. Germline V lookup: CDR1 SGHAT, CDR2 FQNNGV. The CDR3 is CASSLHQDTEAFF. The CDR3 DNA reads TGTGCCAGCAGCTTACATCAGGACACTGAAGCTTTCTTT.